This TCR beta chain was recovered during a study of T cells in Graves' hyperthyroidism and ophthalmopathy. Per the germline V gene, CDR1 is SNHLY and CDR2 is FYNNEI. The ends were cut back, 5 bases at V and 5 bases at J, with 21 bases in the middle. This CDR3 is built from 16 residues. A remark on this clonotype: It is likely a read error, because the conserved phenylalanine at the end of the CDR3 is missing.

RNA transcripts served as the template for amplifying TCR beta CDR3 regions. First-round RT-PCR of the TCR CDR3 relied on the HTBI primer set. MiXCR was run by TCRdb on the multiplex PCR reads, yielding one entry per CDR3 protein. Of 800,000 or so distinct CDR3 sequences listed, 38% were seen once; the top ten hold 8% to 9%. Sequencing was carried out using blood. This rearrangement joins TRBV2 to TRBJ2-5, with D perhaps matching TRBD1 (6 bases). The sequence was obtained from a man aged 18 to 29 with Graves' hyperthyroidism. The CDR3 region is CASSLVGTPGGETQYL. CDR3 nucleotides: TGTGCCAGCAGTTTAGTCGGGACACCAGGCGGGGAGACCCAGTACCTC.